Presented here are 6 T cell receptor beta chains from one specimen sequenced in a study of cytomegalovirus exposure and HLA in healthy donors. Primers included in the PCR were 60 Vbeta and 13 Jbeta primers. TCRdb keeps only in-frame clones here, not all; method: immunoSEQ multiplex PCR. This sample has roughly 110,000 clones, with over 60% found just once. Sequencing was carried out using PBMCs. The receptors shown here come from a woman between 50 and 59 years old in good health and CMV-seropositive.

This clone was seen more than once but under ten times. The gene calls are TRBV7-2 and TRBJ1-6; the D gene is possibly TRBD1 (6 bases). CDR3 size: 15 residues. Germline CDR1 is SGHTA and CDR2 is FQGNSA. V was cut by 6 bases and J by 7 bases, with 16 bases left in between. In DNA, the CDR3 is TGTGCCAGCAGGCACGGAGGGGGGGGAAATTCACCCCTCCACTTT. It translates to CASRHGGGGNSPLHF.

The chain combines TRBV28 with TRBJ2-3, with a tentative D call TRBD2 (7 bases). Germline V gene sequence: CDR1 MDHEN, CDR2 SYDVKM. The germline V and J ends were trimmed by 2 bases and 2 bases, with 17 bases remaining between them. The CDR3 consists of 17 residues. The CDR3 reads CASSLIRGGGLTDTQYF. The CDR3 bases are TGTGCCAGCAGTTTAATAAGGGGCGGGGGCCTCACAGATACGCAGTATTTT.

In this sample, this clone turned up once. This chain links TRBV4-2 with TRBJ1-2, with 8 bases that match TRBD1. Germline CDR1 reads LGHNA; CDR2 reads YNFKEQ. The CDR3 length is 15 residues. V was pared by 2 bases and J by 0 bases, with 2 bases of the junction left unmatched. CDR3 sequence: CASSQSDRANYGYTF. DNA of the CDR3: TGTGCCAGCAGCCAATCGGACAGGGCTAACTATGGCTACACCTTC.

This clone was counted between two and nine times. This chain uses TRBV7-8 with TRBJ2-1; maybe TRBD1 (5 bases). Germline V gene sequence: CDR1 SGHVS, CDR2 FQNEAQ. V was pared by 1 base and J by 0 bases, with 7 bases between. The CDR3 is 15 amino acids. The CDR3 reads CASSLDRSSYNEQFF. The CDR3 coding sequence is TGTGCCAGCAGCTTAGACAGGAGCTCCTACAATGAGCAGTTCTTC.

J is TRBJ2-1 and V is TRBV14; perhaps TRBD2 as D (6 bases). Trimming took 4 bases from V and 7 from J, leaving 17 bases between them. Germline V lookup: CDR1 SGHDN, CDR2 FVKESK. The CDR3 covers 15 residues. As DNA, the CDR3 is TGTGCCAGCAGCCCGGAGGGTAGGGCGGAAAATGAGCAGTTCTTC. It encodes CASSPEGRAENEQFF. Variable domain in full (rest from reference TRBV14 and TRBJ2-1): EAGVTQFPSHSVIEKGQTVTLRCDPISGHDNLYWYRRVMGKEIKFLLHFVKESKQDESGMPNNRFLAERTGGTYSTLKVQPAELEDSGVYFCASSPEGRAENEQFFGPGTRLTVL.

This chain links TRBV7-2 with TRBJ2-5, with D perhaps TRBD1 (6 bases). The DNA end favors TRBJ2-7, so the J call may be wrong. This CDR3 has 15 residues. Germline CDR1 SGHTA, CDR2 FQGNSA. CDR3 DNA: TGTGCCAGCAGCCCCGACAGACAGGTCTCCTACGAGCAGTACTTC. Protein sequence: CASSPDRQVSYEQYF.